A single sample gave rise to the 2 T cell receptor beta chains below, sequenced in a study of blood T cell repertoires in COVID-19 (dated by TCRdb to about 2020). Libraries were made using the immunoSEQ multiplex PCR assay. TCRdb obtained this table from immuneACCESS and retained in-frame rearrangements with V and J assigned. These tables miss some clones; where compared with another copy, unresolved V genes account for less than half of the shortfall, and the remainder is unexplained. This sample comprises a few hundred thousand clones, 91% of them detected only once. The top ten clones comprise 1% to 1.5% of the sample. Material for sequencing was PBMCs or T cells enriched from blood (not recorded which). These receptors were obtained from a human donor in a cohort exposed to, infected with or recovered from COVID-19 (not recorded which). The donor label of this sample is uncertain.

V usage is TRBV4-1 and J usage is TRBJ1-5, with 7 bases fitting TRBD1. Germline V lookup: CDR1 MGHRA, CDR2 YSYEKL. The junction had 5 bases not matched to a gene; V was cut back by 1 base and J by 2 bases. This CDR3 region has 16 residues. This CDR3 reads CASSQVGRGGNQPQHF. The CDR3 DNA follows: TGCGCCAGCAGCCAAGTGGGCAGGGGGGGCAATCAGCCCCAGCATTTT.

This chain joins TRBV4-3 and TRBJ2-1, with 11 bases identical to TRBD2. V lost 0 bases, J lost 0 bases, and 7 bases stayed unmatched. CDR1 and CDR2 from the germline V gene are LGHNA and YSLEER. The CDR3 has 19 residues. The CDR3 coding sequence is TGCGCCAGCAGCCAAGAGGCTAGCGGGGGGACTAGCTCCTACAATGAGCAGTTCTTC. Protein sequence: CASSQEASGGTSSYNEQFF.